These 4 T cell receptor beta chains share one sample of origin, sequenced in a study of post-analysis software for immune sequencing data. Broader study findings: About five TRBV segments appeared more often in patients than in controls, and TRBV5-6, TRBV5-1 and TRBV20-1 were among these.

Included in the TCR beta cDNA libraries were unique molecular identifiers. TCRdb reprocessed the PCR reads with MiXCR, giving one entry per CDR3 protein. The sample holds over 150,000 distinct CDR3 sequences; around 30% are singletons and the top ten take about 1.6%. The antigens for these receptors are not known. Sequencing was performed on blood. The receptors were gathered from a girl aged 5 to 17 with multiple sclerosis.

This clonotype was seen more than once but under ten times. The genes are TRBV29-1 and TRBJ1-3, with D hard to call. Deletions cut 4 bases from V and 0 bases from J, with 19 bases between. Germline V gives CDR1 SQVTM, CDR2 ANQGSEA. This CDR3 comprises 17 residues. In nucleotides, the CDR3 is TGCAGCGTTGGGGGTGGGCAGCAGTTGTTCTCTGGAAACACCATATATTTT. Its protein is CSVGGGQQLFSGNTIYF.

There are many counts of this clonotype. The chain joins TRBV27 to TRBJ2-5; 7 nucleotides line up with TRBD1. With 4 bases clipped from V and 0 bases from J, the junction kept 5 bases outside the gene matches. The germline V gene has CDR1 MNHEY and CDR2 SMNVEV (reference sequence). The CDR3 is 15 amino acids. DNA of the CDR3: TGTGCCAGCAGTTCGACAGGGACAGACCAAGAGACCCAGTACTTC. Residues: CASSSTGTDQETQYF.

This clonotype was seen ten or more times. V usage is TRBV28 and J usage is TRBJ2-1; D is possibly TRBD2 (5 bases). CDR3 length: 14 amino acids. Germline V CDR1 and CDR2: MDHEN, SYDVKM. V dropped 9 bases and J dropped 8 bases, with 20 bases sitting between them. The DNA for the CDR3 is TGTGCCAGTAGACGTTATGCAGTCGGGGATGAGCAGTTCTTC. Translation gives CASRRYAVGDEQFF.

The CDR3 coding sequence is TGCGCCAGCAGCTTGGTTGTGACCACTACAGATACGCAGTATTTT. Its protein product is CASSLVVTTTDTQYF. The chain combines TRBV5-1 with TRBJ2-3, with D unclear. Germline V gene sequence: CDR1 SGHRS, CDR2 YFSETQ. This CDR3 region has 15 residues. V shed 0 bases and J shed 3 bases, with 11 bases lying between them.